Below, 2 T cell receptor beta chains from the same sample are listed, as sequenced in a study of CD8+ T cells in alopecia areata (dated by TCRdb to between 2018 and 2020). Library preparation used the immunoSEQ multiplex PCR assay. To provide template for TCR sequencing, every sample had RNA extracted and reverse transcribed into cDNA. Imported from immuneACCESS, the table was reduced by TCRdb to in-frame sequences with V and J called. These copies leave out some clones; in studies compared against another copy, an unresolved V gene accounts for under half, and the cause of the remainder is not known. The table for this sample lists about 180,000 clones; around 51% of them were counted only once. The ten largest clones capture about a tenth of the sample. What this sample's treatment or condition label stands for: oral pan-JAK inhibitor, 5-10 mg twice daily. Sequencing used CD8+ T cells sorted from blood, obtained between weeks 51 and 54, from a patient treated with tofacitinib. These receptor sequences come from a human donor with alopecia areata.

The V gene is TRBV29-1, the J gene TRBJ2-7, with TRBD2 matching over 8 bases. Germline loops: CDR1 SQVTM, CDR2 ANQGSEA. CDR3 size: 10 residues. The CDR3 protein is CSAGGYEQYF. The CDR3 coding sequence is TGCTCGGCGGGGGGCTACGAGCAGTACTTC.

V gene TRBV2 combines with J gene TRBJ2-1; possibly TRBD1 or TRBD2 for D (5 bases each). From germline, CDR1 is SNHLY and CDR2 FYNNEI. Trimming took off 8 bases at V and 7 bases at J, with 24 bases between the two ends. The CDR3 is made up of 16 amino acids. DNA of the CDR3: TGTGCCAGCGGCAATGTCCCGGGCCTGAGGGGAAATGAGCAGTTCTTC. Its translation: CASGNVPGLRGNEQFF.